Reported below is one TCR beta chain. This sample is drawn from a study of blood T cell repertoires in COVID-19. About the research overall: The cDNA or gDNA used as material had been derived from T cells, B-cell-depleted T cells, or PBMCs.

Germline-derived CDR1 and CDR2 are LNHDA and SQIVND (reference sequence). The CDR3 runs 18 residues. Trimming cost V 3 bases and J 1 base; bases outside gene matches: 9. In the authors' workflow: Amplifying reference gene primers gave estimates of nucleated cell counts. TCRdb's copy holds only in-frame clones and misses some; the assay was immunoSEQ multiplex PCR. D and trimming were read from the DNA, whereas the V and J calls and clone size are those reported in that table. The table shows 120,000 or so clones, with 79% occurring only once. This sequence originates from a man between 35 and 55 years old with active or convalescent COVID-19. The sample comprised peripheral blood. The chain is built from TRBV19 and TRBJ2-2; 9 bases map to TRBD1. The CDR3 is CASSILALGQGNTGELFF. Written as DNA, the CDR3 is TGTGCCAGTAGTATTTTAGCCCTGGGACAGGGGAACACCGGGGAGCTGTTTTTT.